The source of this T cell receptor (beta chain) is a study of T cell responses to AZD1222 COVID-19 vaccine. The study, taken as a whole, reports: The CD4 TCRs associated with vaccination extended across spike and predominated at 160-218 and 743-854. Compared with day 0, the breadth and depth of the Spike-specific TCR repertoire rose significantly after two doses of AZD1222.

As concerns this clone: No antigen is known for it.

The germline V and J ends were trimmed by 1 base and 2 bases, with 11 bases remaining between them. CDR1 SNHLY and CDR2 FYNNEI come from the germline V gene. The CDR3 spans 15 residues. This table comes from immunoSEQ multiplex PCR, and its TCRdb copy is limited to in-frame clones, with some not included. Found here are about 130,000 clones, 80% to 90% of them singletons; the top ten hold approximately 1.5%. The sequences come from peripheral blood, collected on day 0 of AZD1222 vaccination. V gene TRBV2 combines with J gene TRBJ1-2, with D tentatively TRBD1 (6 bases). This clonotype originated in an adult in good health. The CDR3 is CASSEGGQGNYGYTF. In DNA form, the CDR3 reads TGTGCCAGCAGTGAAGGGGGTCAGGGGAACTATGGCTACACCTTC.